A selection of T cell receptor beta chains follows, all from one sample in a study of T cells in Graves' hyperthyroidism and ophthalmopathy. Each CDR3 protein gets one entry after TCRdb re-called the multiplex PCR reads with MiXCR. The repertoire consists of approximately 400,000 distinct CDR3 sequences, with 15% to 19% occurring once and the leading ten covering around 7.7%. Material for sequencing was blood. The receptors were sampled from a woman between 18 and 29 years old with Graves' hyperthyroidism. The CDR3 runs from the conserved cysteine through the conserved F or W. The D gene is left open where the match is weak. Clone size is shown for a subset of rows, as once, few, many or a class of expanded clone.

>TRBV3-1|TRBJ2-3|.|few
TGTGCCAGCAGCCACTCCGATGGCACAGATACGCAGTATTTT
CASSHSDGTDTQYF
>TRBV30|TRBJ2-1|TRBD2|many
TGTGCCTGGAGCGCTAGCGGGAGCGGGTACAATGAGCAGTTCTTC
CAWSASGSGYNEQFF
>TRBV12-5|TRBJ2-4|.|few
TGTGCTAGTGGGGCCGGAGGAGATCTAGCCAAAAACATTCAGTACTTC
CASGAGGDLAKNIQYF
>TRBV7-9|TRBJ2-7|TRBD2|.
TGTGCCAGCAGCTTAGAATGGACAGAGACTAGCGGGACCCACGAGCAGTACTTC
CASSLEWTETSGTHEQYF
>TRBV5-1|TRBJ2-5|.|.
TGCGCCAGCTCCTCGGCGTCATCAGGCGCAGAGACCCAGTACTTC
CASSSASSGAETQYF
>TRBV7-2|TRBJ2-5|TRBD2|.
TGTGCCAGCAGCCCCGATAGTGGACTAGCGGGAGAAGAAGAGACCCAGTACTTC
CASSPDSGLAGEEETQYF
>TRBV6-2/TRBV6-3|TRBJ1-6|.|many
TGTGCCAGCAGTCACTATGCACCCCTCCACTTT
CASSHYAPLHF
>TRBV2|TRBJ2-5|TRBD2|many
TGTGCCAGCAGGGATAGCGGGAGAAACCAAGAGACCCAGTACTTC
CASRDSGRNQETQYF
>TRBV3-1|TRBJ1-1|.|many
TGTGCCAGCAGCCCCCACGAAGCGGTGGGATTGAACACTGAAGCTTTCTTT
CASSPHEAVGLNTEAFF
>TRBV20-1|TRBJ1-4|.|.
TGCAGTGCTGTCCCGGGGGGGAGCGGAAAACTGTTTTTT
CSAVPGGSGKLFF
>TRBV30|TRBJ1-1|.|few
TGTGCCTGGAGTCCGGGTTGGGGGGACACTGAAGCTTTCTTT
CAWSPGWGDTEAFF
>TRBV7-3|TRBJ2-3|.|few
TGTGCCAGCAGCCCCAGAAACACAGATACGCAGTATTTT
CASSPRNTDTQYF
>TRBV9|TRBJ2-1|TRBD2|.
TGTGCCAGCAGCCCCTCTAGCGGGAGGAGGAATGAGCAGTTCTTC
CASSPSSGRRNEQFF
>TRBV6-2/TRBV6-3|TRBJ2-1|.|many
TGTGCCAGCAGTTACAGAAATGAGCAGTTCTTC
CASSYRNEQFF
>TRBV13|TRBJ1-2|.|many
TGTGCCAGCAGCCTCCCGCAGGGCAATGGCTACACCTTC
CASSLPQGNGYTF
>TRBV20-1|TRBJ1-5|.|.
TGCAGTGCCGAGAAGTCGGGTAATCAGCCCCAGCATTTT
CSAEKSGNQPQHF
>TRBV7-3|TRBJ2-2|.|many
TGTGCCAGCAGTCCAACCGGGACTCTAAACACCGGGGAGCTGTTTTTT
CASSPTGTLNTGELFF
>TRBV6-1|TRBJ2-3|TRBD2|many
TGTGCCAGCATGGATTCCAGCGGGAGGGCCAAATCGACAGATACGCAGTATTTT
CASMDSSGRAKSTDTQYF
>TRBV28|TRBJ1-2|.|many
TGTGCCATCATGGGGAGTGCTAACTATGGCTACACCTTC
CAIMGSANYGYTF
>TRBV12-3/TRBV12-4|TRBJ2-3|.|many
TGTGCCAGCATCCTGGGGGCTTTCGGTACGCAGTATTTT
CASILGAFGTQYF
>TRBV12-3/TRBV12-4|TRBJ1-1|.|many
TGTGCCAGCAGTTTAGTCAGGGTCAGTGAAGCTTTCTTT
CASSLVRVSEAFF
>TRBV28|TRBJ2-3|.|many
TGTGCCAGCAGCGAGTCCAGCGGGGATACGCAGTATTTT
CASSESSGDTQYF
>TRBV27|TRBJ2-7|TRBD2|many
TGTGCCAGCAGTTTAAGGTCTAGCGGGGACTACGAGCAGTACTTC
CASSLRSSGDYEQYF
>TRBV7-2|TRBJ1-1|.|.
TGTGCCAGCAGCTCAGATGGGGGGAGCACTGAAGCTTTCTTT
CASSSDGGSTEAFF
>TRBV29-1|TRBJ2-5|.|many
TGCAGCGTTGAATCCAGGGACCAAGAGACCCAGTACTTC
CSVESRDQETQYF
>TRBV20-1|TRBJ2-7|TRBD1|many
TGCAGTGCTAGGGATACAGGGGATCACGAGCAGTACTTC
CSARDTGDHEQYF
>TRBV7-2|TRBJ1-1|.|many
TGTGCCAGCAGTAGAGGGGTGGCTGAAGCTTTCTTT
CASSRGVAEAFF
>TRBV28|TRBJ2-7|TRBD2|many
TGTGCCAGCAGGGGGACTAGCGGGAGTAAGGTGGACTACGAGCAGTACTTC
CASRGTSGSKVDYEQYF
>TRBV7-9|TRBJ1-2|.|.
TGTGCCAGCAAAGGGCAGGGTGGCTACACCTTC
CASKGQGGYTF
>TRBV7-3|TRBJ1-1|TRBD1|.
TGTGCCAACAGCCCCACAGGGGTGAACACTGAAGCTTTCTTT
CANSPTGVNTEAFF
>TRBV29-1|TRBJ2-3|.|few
TGCAGCGTACTGACCCACGCAGATACGCAGTATTTT
CSVLTHADTQYF
>TRBV28|TRBJ1-4|TRBD1|many
TGTGCCAGCAGCTTGACAGGGTCAAGGGAAAAACTGTTTTTT
CASSLTGSREKLFF
>TRBV10-2|TRBJ1-5|TRBD1|.
TGCGCCAGCAGGGACAGGGGGCGCACTCAGCCCCAGCATTTT
CASRDRGRTQPQHF